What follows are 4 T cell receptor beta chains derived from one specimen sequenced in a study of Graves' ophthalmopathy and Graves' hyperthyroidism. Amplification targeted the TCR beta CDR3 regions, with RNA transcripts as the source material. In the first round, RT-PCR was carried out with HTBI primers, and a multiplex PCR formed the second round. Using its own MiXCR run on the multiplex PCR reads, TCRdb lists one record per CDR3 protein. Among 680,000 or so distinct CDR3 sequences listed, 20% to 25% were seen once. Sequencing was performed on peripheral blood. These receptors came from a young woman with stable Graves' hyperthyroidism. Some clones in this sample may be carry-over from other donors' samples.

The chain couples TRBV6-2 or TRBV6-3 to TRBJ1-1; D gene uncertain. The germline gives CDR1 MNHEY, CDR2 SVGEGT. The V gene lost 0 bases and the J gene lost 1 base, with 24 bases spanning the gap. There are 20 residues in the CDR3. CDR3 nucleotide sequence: TGTGCCAGCAGTTACTCGAGCTGGTTTGCGGACTCCGCATCGAACACTGAAGCTTTCTTT. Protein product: CASSYSSWFADSASNTEAFF.

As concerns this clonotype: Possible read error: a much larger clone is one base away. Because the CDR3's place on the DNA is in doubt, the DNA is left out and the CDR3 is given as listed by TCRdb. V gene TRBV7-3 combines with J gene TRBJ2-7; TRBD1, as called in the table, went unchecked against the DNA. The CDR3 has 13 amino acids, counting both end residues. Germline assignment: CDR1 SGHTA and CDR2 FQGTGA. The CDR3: CASSFGQGSEQDF.

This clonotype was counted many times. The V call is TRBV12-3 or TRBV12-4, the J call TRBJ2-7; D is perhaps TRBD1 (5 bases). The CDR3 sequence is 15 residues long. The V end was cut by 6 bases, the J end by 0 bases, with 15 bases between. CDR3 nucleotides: TGTGCCAGCAGCCTCGGACACATCAACTCCTACGAGCAGTACTTC. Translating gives CASSLGHINSYEQYF.

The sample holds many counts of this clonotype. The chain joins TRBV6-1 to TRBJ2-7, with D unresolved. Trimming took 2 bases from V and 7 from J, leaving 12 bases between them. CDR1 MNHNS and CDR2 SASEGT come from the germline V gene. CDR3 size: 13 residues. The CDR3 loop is CASSELGSWEQYF. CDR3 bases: TGTGCCAGCAGTGAATTGGGCAGTTGGGAGCAGTACTTC.